The 27 T cell receptor beta chains in this list originate from one sample, sequenced in a study of CD8+CD57+ T cells in acquired aplastic anemia. Genomic DNA served as template for TCR beta VDJ and CDR3 profiling. Each CDR3 protein gets one entry after TCRdb re-called the reads with MiXCR. Altogether about 200,000 distinct CDR3 sequences are present, almost 35% being singletons, with the ten largest covering around 1.1%. Input material: sorted CD4+, CD8+, or CD8+CD57+ T cells (not recorded which) from PBMCs. All receptors come from a human donor in good health, serving as a control.

This clonotype was counted between two and nine times. The chain couples TRBV12-3 or TRBV12-4 to TRBJ1-5; D perhaps matches TRBD1 (5 bases). CDR3 length: 15 amino acids. V lost 1 base to trimming and J lost 4 bases, with 11 bases between them. In DNA, the CDR3 is TGTGCCAGCAGTTTAGGCGACAGCCCTAATCAGCCCCAGCATTTT. It yields the protein CASSLGDSPNQPQHF.

V usage is TRBV18 and J usage is TRBJ1-6; D is unresolved. V gave up 1 base and J gave up 4 bases, with 5 bases separating them. Germline-derived CDR1 and CDR2 are KGHSH and LQKENI. The CDR3 totals 14 residues. The CDR3 DNA sequence: TGTGCCAGCTCACCACAGGGATATAATTCACCCCTCCACTTT. Amino acids: CASSPQGYNSPLHF.

This clonotype was observed a few times. This clone may be a read error of a much larger clone one base away. This rearrangement joins TRBV9 to TRBJ2-5; 7 bases line up with TRBD2. Germline V CDR1 and CDR2: SGDLS, YYNGEE. This CDR3 contains 16 residues. For the CDR3, the DNA is TGTGCCGGCAGCGTAGGCCTACCGGGGGGTCAAGAGACCCAGTACTTC. Translated, it gives CAGSVGLPGGQETQYF.

V is TRBV19 and J is TRBJ2-3; D remains ambiguous. The CDR3 is made up of 13 amino acids. CDR1 LNHDA and CDR2 SQIVND come from the germline V gene (reference sequence). V was pared by 5 bases and J by 6 bases, with 12 bases between. In nucleotides, the CDR3 is TGTGCCAGTAGTGGGAAAGGTATGGATACGCAGTATTTT. Translating gives CASSGKGMDTQYF. Full variable domain (rest looked up from reference TRBV19 and TRBJ2-3): DGGITQSPKYLFRKEGQNVTLSCEQNLNHDAMYWYRQDPGQGLRLIYYSQIVNDFQKGDIAEGYSVSREKKESFPLTVTSAQKNPTAFYLCASSGKGMDTQYFGPGTRLTVL.

Concerning this clonotype: Since the CDR3 does not end with the conserved phenylalanine or tryptophan, this likely comes from a read error. V is TRBV7-3 and J is TRBJ2-7, with a possible D match to TRBD1 (5 bases). CDR3 length: 14 residues. Trimming removed 5 bases from V and 2 bases from J, with 13 bases in between. Germline V gene sequence: CDR1 SGHTA, CDR2 FQGTGA. This chain's CDR3 is CASSVAAGPYEQYS. The CDR3 nucleotides read TGTGCCAGCAGCGTGGCGGCAGGGCCCTACGAGCAGTACTCC.

This clonotype was seen repeatedly, ten times or more. This rearrangement joins TRBV7-3 to TRBJ2-2, with 10 bases aligning to TRBD2. The V and J ends lost 4 bases and 8 bases, in that order; junction bases with no gene match: 4. Germline values: CDR1 SGHTA, CDR2 FQGTGA. The CDR3 is 14 amino acids. In nucleotides, the CDR3 is TGTGCCAGCAGCTGGACTAGCGGAGAGGGGGAGCTGTTTTTT. Protein: CASSWTSGEGELFF.

This clonotype was picked up many times. This rearrangement joins TRBV29-1 to TRBJ1-3; D is unclear. This CDR3 is 14 amino acids long. V was shortened by 7 bases and J by 0 bases, with 13 bases between the two germline ends. Germline V CDR1 and CDR2: SQVTM, ANQGSEA. The CDR3 protein is CSAKRVFSGNTIYF. The CDR3 DNA reads as TGCAGCGCCAAAAGAGTATTCTCTGGAAACACCATATATTTT.

This clonotype occurred many times. V usage is TRBV5-1 and J usage is TRBJ1-6; D perhaps matches TRBD1 (5 bases). Trimming cost V 1 base and J 10 bases, with 12 bases left between them. The CDR3 covers 14 residues. The germline gives CDR1 SGHRS, CDR2 YFSETQ. The CDR3 region has the DNA TGCGCCAGCAGCTTGTTAGGCAGGGCCTCACCCCTCCACTTT. Translating it yields CASSLLGRASPLHF. The full variable domain, with the rest looked up from reference TRBV5-1 and TRBJ1-6, is KAGVTQTPRYLIKTRGQQVTLSCSPISGHRSVSWYQQTPGQGLQFLFEYFSETQRNKGNFPGRFSGRQFSNSRSEMNVSTLELGDSALYLCASSLLGRASPLHFGNGTRLTVT.

This clonotype has ten or more counts. The rearrangement links TRBV2 to TRBJ1-3, with D possibly TRBD1 on 6 matching bases. The germline gives CDR1 SNHLY, CDR2 FYNNEI. This CDR3 is 13 amino acids long. Trimming removed 5 bases at V and 4 bases at J, with 9 bases between. CDR3: CASSYREGNTIYF. The CDR3 DNA follows: TGTGCCAGCAGTTACAGGGAGGGAAACACCATATATTTT. Filled out from reference TRBV2 and TRBJ1-3, the complete variable domain reads EPEVTQTPSHQVTQMGQEVILRCVPISNHLYFYWYRQILGQKVEFLVSFYNNEISEKSEIFDDQFSVERPDGSNFTLKIRSTKLEDSAMYFCASSYREGNTIYFGEGSWLTVV.

This clonotype was seen a few times. This rearrangement joins TRBV6-1 to TRBJ2-7; D assignment may be TRBD1 or TRBD2 (6 bases each). This CDR3 is built from 13 residues. V was cut by 3 bases and J by 2 bases, with 8 bases left in between. Germline V gene data show CDR1 as MNHNS and CDR2 as SASEGT. In nucleotides, the CDR3 is TGTGCCAGCAGTGAGCGGGACACCTACGAGCAGTACTTC. It translates to CASSERDTYEQYF.

This clonotype was seen a handful of times. J is TRBJ2-2 and V is TRBV5-1, with D possibly being TRBD1 (7 bases). This CDR3 region has 15 residues. V was trimmed by 0 bases and J by 7 bases, leaving 13 bases between them. Looked up from germline, CDR1 is SGHRS and CDR2 is YFSETQ. The CDR3 here is CASSLDTGEVGELFF. In DNA, the CDR3 is TGCGCCAGCAGCTTGGACACAGGGGAGGTCGGGGAGCTGTTTTTT.

This clonotype was seen at least ten times. The chain employs TRBV19 and TRBJ1-5; possible D gene TRBD1, 5 bases. The germline V and J ends were trimmed by 7 bases and 3 bases, with 10 bases remaining between them. Germline V gene sequence: CDR1 LNHDA, CDR2 SQIVND (reference sequence). The CDR3 consists of 13 residues. CDR3 region: CASKDRHNQPQHF. Written as DNA, the CDR3 is TGTGCCAGTAAAGACAGACACAATCAGCCCCAGCATTTT.

The chain couples TRBV20-1 to TRBJ2-1, with 8 bases identical to TRBD2. This CDR3 is 13 amino acids long. The germline gives CDR1 DFQATT, CDR2 SNEGSKA (reference sequence). Written as DNA, the CDR3 is TGCAGCGTCAACGGGGGGGAGATTAATGAGCAGTTCTTC. Encoded protein: CSVNGGEINEQFF.

The chain combines TRBV7-6 with TRBJ1-2; 10 nucleotides line up with TRBD1. This CDR3 has 14 amino acids. The germline CDR1 and CDR2 sequences are SGHVS and FNYEAQ. V lost 2 bases and J lost 5; bases outside the gene matches: 2. As DNA, the CDR3 is TGTGCCAGCAGCTTACGGGACAGGGGTTATGGCTACACCTTC. This codes for CASSLRDRGYGYTF. The complete variable domain, with remaining parts taken from reference TRBV7-6 and TRBJ1-2, reads GAGVSQSPRYKVTKRGQDVALRCDPISGHVSLYWYRQALGQGPEFLTYFNYEAQQDKSGLPNDRFSAERPEGSISTLTIQRTEQRDSAMYRCASSLRDRGYGYTFGSGTRLTVV.

Turning to this clonotype: A much larger clone sits a single nucleotide away, making a read error possible. The rearrangement uses TRBV6-1 and TRBJ1-2; possible D gene TRBD1, 6 bases. The CDR3 is made up of 14 amino acids. V lost 7 bases to trimming and J lost 6 bases, with 18 bases between them. The germline V gene has CDR1 MNHNS and CDR2 SASEGT. CDR3 loop: CASTEYGTLNGYTF. The CDR3 DNA is TGTGCCAGCACAGAGTACGGGACACTTAATGGCTACACCTTC.

This clonotype was recorded at least ten times. The chain uses TRBV30 and TRBJ1-6, with TRBD1 matching 10 bases. Germline assignment: CDR1 GTSNPN and CDR2 SVGIG (reference sequence). Trimming took 2 bases from V and 15 from J; bases not matched to a gene: 10. CDR3 length: 14 residues. CDR3 amino acids: CAWSRGTGVSSLHF. The CDR3 nucleotides are TGTGCCTGGAGTAGAGGGACAGGGGTCTCTAGCCTCCACTTT.

There are many counts of this clonotype. The rearrangement joins TRBV19 to TRBJ1-5, with D possibly TRBD1 on 5 matching bases. The CDR3 runs to 15 residues. In germline, CDR1 is LNHDA, CDR2 SQIVND (reference sequence). Trimming removed 8 bases from V and 4 bases from J, with 18 bases in between. The CDR3 DNA is TGTGCCAGTCGCTGGGACCCCTCGTTAAATCAGCCCCAGCATTTT. This gives the protein CASRWDPSLNQPQHF.

V and J are TRBV10-3 and TRBJ2-3, with D possibly being TRBD1 (6 bases). V shed 8 bases and J shed 11 bases, with 14 bases lying between them. Germline CDR1 is ENHRY and CDR2 is SYGVKD. The CDR3 consists of 11 residues. The CDR3 region has the DNA TGTGCCATCCAGGGGTACAATGAGCAGTATTTT. It translates to CAIQGYNEQYF.

This clonotype was found a few times. The rearrangement joins TRBV12-3 or TRBV12-4 to TRBJ2-5; 9 positions agree with TRBD2. With 1 base clipped from V and 4 bases from J, the junction kept 16 bases outside the gene matches. The CDR3 is 19 residues long. The CDR3 sequence is CASSLDRVVLAGWAETQYF. For the CDR3, the DNA is TGTGCCAGCAGTTTAGACAGGGTTGTCCTAGCGGGATGGGCAGAGACCCAGTACTTC.

Remarks on this clonotype: This may come from a read error, since a much larger clone is one base off. The V gene is TRBV5-1, the J gene TRBJ2-7, with D tentatively TRBD2 (6 bases). The CDR3 runs 15 residues. Between the trimmed V and J ends, which lost 5 bases and 2 bases, there was a span of 17 bases. From germline, CDR1 is SGHRS and CDR2 YFSETQ. This CDR3 is CASSPNSGPAYEQYF. The CDR3, as DNA: TGCGCCAGCAGTCCGAATAGCGGACCCGCCTACGAGCAGTACTTC.

This clonotype was counted ten times or more. V gene TRBV20-1 combines with J gene TRBJ2-7; TRBD1 aligns across 9 bases. Germline CDR1 reads DFQATT; CDR2 reads SNEGSKA (reference sequence). The CDR3 totals 14 residues. The V segment lost 5 bases and the J segment 6 bases; nucleotides outside the gene matches: 11. CDR3 sequence (DNA): TGCAGTGCTGGAACCGGGACAGGGCGGTTCGAGCAGTACTTC. Translation: CSAGTGTGRFEQYF.

A word on this clonotype: A much larger clone sits a single nucleotide away, making a read error possible. V is TRBV20-1 and J is TRBJ1-1, with D hard to call. CDR1 and CDR2 (germline): DFQATT, SNEGSKA (reference sequence). The CDR3 extends over 12 amino acids. CDR3 DNA: TGCAGTGCTAGACAAATGAACACTGGAGCTTTCTTT. Translating gives CSARQMNTGAFF.

The chain uses TRBV12-3 or TRBV12-4 and TRBJ2-7; 9 nucleotides agree with TRBD1. V was clipped by 4 bases and J by 9 bases; unmatched bases: 7. This CDR3 has 13 residues. In nucleotides, the CDR3 is TGTGCCAGCAGTTCCAGGACAGGGGAGGTGCAGTACTTC. It yields the protein CASSSRTGEVQYF.

This clonotype has at least ten counts. The chain links TRBV7-3 to TRBJ2-1; TRBD1 agrees at 10 bases. The CDR3 length is 15 residues. Trimming took 5 bases from V and 8 from J; bases not matched to a gene: 9. Germline V lookup: CDR1 SGHTA, CDR2 FQGTGA. CDR3 sequence: CASSAGTGDTHEQFF. The CDR3 region has the DNA TGTGCCAGCAGCGCCGGGACAGGGGATACGCATGAGCAGTTCTTC.

This clonotype was detected many times. This chain uses TRBV11-2 with TRBJ2-1; the D gene is possibly TRBD1 (5 bases). This CDR3 spans 15 amino acids. Deletions cut 2 bases from V and 0 bases from J, with 8 bases between. Germline CDR1 and CDR2: SGHAT and FQNNGV. The CDR3 region has the DNA TGTGCCAGCAGCTTACAGGGCGACTCCTACAATGAGCAGTTCTTC. Amino acids: CASSLQGDSYNEQFF.

The J gene is TRBJ1-2, the V gene TRBV30; TRBD1 aligns across 10 bases. V was clipped by 3 bases and J by 2 bases; unmatched bases: 3. The germline CDR1 and CDR2 sequences are GTSNPN and SVGIG (reference sequence). The CDR3 length is 14 residues. Here the CDR3 DNA reads TGTGCCTGGAGGAAGGACAGGGGGAACTATGGCTACACCTTC. Its translation is CAWRKDRGNYGYTF.

The table lists this clonotype with many counts. The chain uses TRBV5-1 and TRBJ1-2; D call uncertain. The germline V gene has CDR1 SGHRS and CDR2 YFSETQ. This CDR3 is 12 amino acids long. V lost 0 bases and J 7 bases, leaving 7 bases between the germline ends. CDR3 sequence: CASSLVGSGYTF. The CDR3 DNA is TGCGCCAGCAGCTTGGTTGGCAGTGGCTACACCTTC. The whole variable domain, remainder taken from reference TRBV5-1 and TRBJ1-2, is KAGVTQTPRYLIKTRGQQVTLSCSPISGHRSVSWYQQTPGQGLQFLFEYFSETQRNKGNFPGRFSGRQFSNSRSEMNVSTLELGDSALYLCASSLVGSGYTFGSGTRLTVV.